The clone carrying this T cell receptor (beta chain) was seen more than once but under ten times. Its antigen is as yet unknown. The sample is drawn from a study of blood T cells in healthy people across ages. As for the study in general: Template switching captured about one barcoded beta molecule per two T cells. Findings and caveats of the study: The fall in TCR beta diversity per million T cells was roughly linear with age. Diversity of TCR beta correlated strongly with naive T cell percentage.

Germline V gene sequence: CDR1 ENHRY, CDR2 SYGVKD. Trimming stripped 4 bases from V and 0 bases from J, with 6 bases between. The CDR3 spans 13 residues. The authors ran a second PCR of about 7 to 12 cycles using a sample-barcoded 5' primer and a J-beta primer mix. Researchers report that each sample yielded at least 2.5 million CDR3-containing paired-end reads. TCRdb re-derived calls from the 5' RACE reads in MiXCR, one entry per CDR3 protein. This table holds some 1,500,000 distinct CDR3 sequences, approximately 43% found once. The chain combines TRBV10-3 with TRBJ1-1; D gene uncertain. Input material: blood. This TCR was sampled from a woman aged 18-30 years in good health. The CDR3 reads CAISGGMNTEAFF. For the CDR3, the DNA is TGTGCCATCAGTGGGGGAATGAACACTGAAGCTTTCTTT.